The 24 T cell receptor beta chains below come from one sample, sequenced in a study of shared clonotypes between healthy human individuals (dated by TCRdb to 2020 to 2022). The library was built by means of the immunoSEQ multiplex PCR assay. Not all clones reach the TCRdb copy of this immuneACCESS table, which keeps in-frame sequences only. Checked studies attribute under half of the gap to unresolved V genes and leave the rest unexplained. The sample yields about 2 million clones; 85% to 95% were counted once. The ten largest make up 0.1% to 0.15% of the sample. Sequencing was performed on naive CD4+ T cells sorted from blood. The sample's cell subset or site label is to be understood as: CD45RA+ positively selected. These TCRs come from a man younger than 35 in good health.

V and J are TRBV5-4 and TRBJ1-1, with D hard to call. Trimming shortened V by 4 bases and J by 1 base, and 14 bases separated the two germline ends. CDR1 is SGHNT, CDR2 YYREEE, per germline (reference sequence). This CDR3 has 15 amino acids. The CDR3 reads CASSLGVTANTEAFF. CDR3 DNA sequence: TGTGCCAGCAGCCTAGGAGTAACCGCGAACACTGAAGCTTTCTTT.

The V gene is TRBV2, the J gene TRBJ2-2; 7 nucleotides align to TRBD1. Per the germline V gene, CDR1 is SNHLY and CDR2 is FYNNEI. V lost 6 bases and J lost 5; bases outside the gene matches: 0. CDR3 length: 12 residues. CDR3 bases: TGTGCCAGCAGGGGACAGACCGGGGAGCTGTTTTTT. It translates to CASRGQTGELFF.

The CDR3 DNA sequence: TGTGCCAGCAGCTTAGGGGGACAGCTCATGAACACTGAAGCTTTCTTT. Translation gives CASSLGGQLMNTEAFF. V is TRBV7-2 and J is TRBJ1-1; 7 bases agree with TRBD1. This CDR3 contains 16 residues. Trimming cost V 1 base and J 0 bases; bases outside gene matches: 5. Germline lookup yields CDR1 SGHTA and CDR2 FQGNSA.

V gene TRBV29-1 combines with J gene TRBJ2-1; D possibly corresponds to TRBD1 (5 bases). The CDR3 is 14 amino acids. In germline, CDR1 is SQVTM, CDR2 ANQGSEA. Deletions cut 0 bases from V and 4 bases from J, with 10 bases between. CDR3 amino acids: CSVEDLYRYNEQFF. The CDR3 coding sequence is TGCAGCGTTGAAGATCTCTACAGGTACAATGAGCAGTTCTTC.

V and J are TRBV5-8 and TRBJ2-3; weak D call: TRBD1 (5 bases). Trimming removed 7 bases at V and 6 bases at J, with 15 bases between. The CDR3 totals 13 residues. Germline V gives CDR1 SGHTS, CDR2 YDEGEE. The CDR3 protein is CASLNRFSDTQYF. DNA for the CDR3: TGTGCCAGCCTCAACAGGTTTTCGGATACGCAGTATTTT. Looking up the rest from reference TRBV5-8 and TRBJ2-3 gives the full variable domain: EAGVTQSPTHLIKTRGQQATLRCSPISGHTSVYWYQQALGLGLQFLLWYDEGEERNRGNFPPRFSGRQFPNYSSELNVNALELEDSALYLCASLNRFSDTQYFGPGTRLTVL.

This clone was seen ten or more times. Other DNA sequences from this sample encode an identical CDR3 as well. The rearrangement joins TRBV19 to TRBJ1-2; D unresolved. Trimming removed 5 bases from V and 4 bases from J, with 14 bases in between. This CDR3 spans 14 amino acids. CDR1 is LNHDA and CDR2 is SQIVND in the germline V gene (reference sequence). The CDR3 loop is CASSDRWESYGYTF. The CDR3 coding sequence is TGTGCCAGTAGTGACCGCTGGGAATCCTATGGCTACACCTTC. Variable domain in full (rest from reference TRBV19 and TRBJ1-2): DGGITQSPKYLFRKEGQNVTLSCEQNLNHDAMYWYRQDPGQGLRLIYYSQIVNDFQKGDIAEGYSVSREKKESFPLTVTSAQKNPTAFYLCASSDRWESYGYTFGSGTRLTVV.

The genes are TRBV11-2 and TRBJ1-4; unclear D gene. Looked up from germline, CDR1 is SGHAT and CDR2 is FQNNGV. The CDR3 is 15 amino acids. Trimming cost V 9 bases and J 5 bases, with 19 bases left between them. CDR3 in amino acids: CARRKRYRPNEKLFF. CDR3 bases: TGTGCCAGGCGTAAACGGTACAGACCGAATGAAAAACTGTTTTTT.

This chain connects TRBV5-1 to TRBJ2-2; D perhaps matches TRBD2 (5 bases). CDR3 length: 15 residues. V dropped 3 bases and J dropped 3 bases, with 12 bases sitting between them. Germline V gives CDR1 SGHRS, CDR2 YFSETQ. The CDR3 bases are TGCGCCAGCAGCTCCCTGGGGAGCGACACCGGGGAGCTGTTTTTT. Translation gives CASSSLGSDTGELFF. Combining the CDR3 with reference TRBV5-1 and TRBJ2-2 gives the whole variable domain KAGVTQTPRYLIKTRGQQVTLSCSPISGHRSVSWYQQTPGQGLQFLFEYFSETQRNKGNFPGRFSGRQFSNSRSEMNVSTLELGDSALYLCASSSLGSDTGELFFGEGSRLTVL.

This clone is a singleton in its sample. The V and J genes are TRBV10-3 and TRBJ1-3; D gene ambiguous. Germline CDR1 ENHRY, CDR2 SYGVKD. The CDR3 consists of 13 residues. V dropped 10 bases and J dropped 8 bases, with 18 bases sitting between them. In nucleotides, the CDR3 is TGTGCCACACGACATGGGTCGGTTGACACCATATATTTT. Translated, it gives CATRHGSVDTIYF.

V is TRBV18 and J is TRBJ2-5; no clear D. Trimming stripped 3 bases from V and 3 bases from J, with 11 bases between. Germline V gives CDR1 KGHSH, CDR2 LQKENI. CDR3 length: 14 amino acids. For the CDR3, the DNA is TGTGCCAGCTCACCGGGAATTGAGGAAGAGACCCAGTACTTC. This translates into CASSPGIEEETQYF.

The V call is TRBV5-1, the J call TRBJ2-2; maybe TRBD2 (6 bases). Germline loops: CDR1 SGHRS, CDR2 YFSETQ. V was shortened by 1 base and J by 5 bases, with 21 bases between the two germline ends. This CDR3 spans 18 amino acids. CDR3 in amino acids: CASSLRPLAGLPTGELFF. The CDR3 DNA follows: TGCGCCAGCAGCTTGAGACCACTAGCCGGACTCCCGACCGGGGAGCTGTTTTTT. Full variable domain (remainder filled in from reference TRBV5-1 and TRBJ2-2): KAGVTQTPRYLIKTRGQQVTLSCSPISGHRSVSWYQQTPGQGLQFLFEYFSETQRNKGNFPGRFSGRQFSNSRSEMNVSTLELGDSALYLCASSLRPLAGLPTGELFFGEGSRLTVL.

The CDR3, as DNA: TGTGCCAGCAGTGACCTTGATCAGCCCCAGCATTTT. This sequence encodes CASSDLDQPQHF. The chain couples TRBV2 to TRBJ1-5; D call uncertain. The CDR3 sequence is 12 residues long. The V end was cut by 3 bases, the J end by 5 bases, with 5 bases between. CDR1 SNHLY and CDR2 FYNNEI come from the germline V gene.

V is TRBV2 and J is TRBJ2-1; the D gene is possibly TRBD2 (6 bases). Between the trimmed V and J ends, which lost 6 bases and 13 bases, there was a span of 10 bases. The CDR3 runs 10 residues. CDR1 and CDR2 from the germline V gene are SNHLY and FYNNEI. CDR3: CASRSGAQFF. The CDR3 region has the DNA TGTGCCAGCAGGTCGGGAGCCCAGTTCTTC.

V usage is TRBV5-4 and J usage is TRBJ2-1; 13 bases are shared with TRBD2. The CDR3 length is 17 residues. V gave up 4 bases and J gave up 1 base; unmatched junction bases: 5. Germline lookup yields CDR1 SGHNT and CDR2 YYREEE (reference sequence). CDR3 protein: CASSPGTSGDSYNEQFF. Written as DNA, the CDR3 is TGTGCCAGCAGCCCCGGGACTAGCGGGGATTCCTACAATGAGCAGTTCTTC.

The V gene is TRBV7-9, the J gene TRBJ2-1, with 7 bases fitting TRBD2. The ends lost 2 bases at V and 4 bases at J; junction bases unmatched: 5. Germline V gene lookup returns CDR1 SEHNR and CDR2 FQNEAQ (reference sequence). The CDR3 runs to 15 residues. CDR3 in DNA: TGTGCCAGCAGCTTAATGCTAGCGGCATACAATGAGCAGTTCTTC. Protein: CASSLMLAAYNEQFF. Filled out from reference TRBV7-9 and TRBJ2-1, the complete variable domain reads DTGVSQNPRHKITKRGQNVTFRCDPISEHNRLYWYRQTLGQGPEFLTYFQNEAQLEKSRLLSDRFSAERPKGSFSTLEIQRTEQGDSAMYLCASSLMLAAYNEQFFGPGTRLTVL.

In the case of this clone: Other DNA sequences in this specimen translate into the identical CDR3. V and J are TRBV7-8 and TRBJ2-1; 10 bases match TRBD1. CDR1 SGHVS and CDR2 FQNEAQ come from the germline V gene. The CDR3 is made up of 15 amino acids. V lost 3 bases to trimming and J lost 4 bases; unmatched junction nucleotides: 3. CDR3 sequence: CASSLDRGSYNEQFF. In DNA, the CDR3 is TGTGCCAGCAGCTTGGACAGGGGGTCTTACAATGAGCAGTTCTTC.

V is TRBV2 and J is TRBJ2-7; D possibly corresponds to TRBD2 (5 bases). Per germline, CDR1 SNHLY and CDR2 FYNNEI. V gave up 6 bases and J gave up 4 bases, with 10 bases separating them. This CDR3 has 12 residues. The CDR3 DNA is TGTGCCAGCAGCCGTAGCGAGTACGAGCAGTACTTC. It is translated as CASSRSEYEQYF.

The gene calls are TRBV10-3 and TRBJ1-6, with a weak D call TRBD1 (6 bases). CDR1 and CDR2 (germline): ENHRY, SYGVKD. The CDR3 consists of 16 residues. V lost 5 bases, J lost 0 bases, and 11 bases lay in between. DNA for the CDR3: TGTGCCATCAGTCAGACAGGCAGCTCCTATAATTCACCCCTCCACTTT. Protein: CAISQTGSSYNSPLHF.

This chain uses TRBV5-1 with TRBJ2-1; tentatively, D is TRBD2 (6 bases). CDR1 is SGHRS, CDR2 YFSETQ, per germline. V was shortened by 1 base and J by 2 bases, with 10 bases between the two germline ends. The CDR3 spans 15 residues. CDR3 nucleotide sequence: TGCGCCAGCAGCTTGAGCGGGCTTACCTACAATGAGCAGTTCTTC. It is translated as CASSLSGLTYNEQFF. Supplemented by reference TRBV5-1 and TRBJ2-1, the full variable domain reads KAGVTQTPRYLIKTRGQQVTLSCSPISGHRSVSWYQQTPGQGLQFLFEYFSETQRNKGNFPGRFSGRQFSNSRSEMNVSTLELGDSALYLCASSLSGLTYNEQFFGPGTRLTVL.

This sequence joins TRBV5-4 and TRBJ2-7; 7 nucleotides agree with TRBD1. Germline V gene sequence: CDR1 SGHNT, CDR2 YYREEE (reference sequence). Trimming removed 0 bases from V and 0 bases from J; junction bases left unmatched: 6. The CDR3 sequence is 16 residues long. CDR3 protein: CASSLGTGTASYEQYF. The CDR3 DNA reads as TGTGCCAGCAGCTTGGGGACCGGGACAGCCTCCTACGAGCAGTACTTC.

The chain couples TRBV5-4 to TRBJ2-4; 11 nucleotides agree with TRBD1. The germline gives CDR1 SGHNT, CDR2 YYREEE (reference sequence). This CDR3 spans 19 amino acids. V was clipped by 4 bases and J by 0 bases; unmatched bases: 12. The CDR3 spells CASSLAPGTGGVAKNIQYF. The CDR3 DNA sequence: TGTGCCAGCAGCCTAGCGCCCGGGACAGGGGGTGTAGCCAAAAACATTCAGTACTTC.

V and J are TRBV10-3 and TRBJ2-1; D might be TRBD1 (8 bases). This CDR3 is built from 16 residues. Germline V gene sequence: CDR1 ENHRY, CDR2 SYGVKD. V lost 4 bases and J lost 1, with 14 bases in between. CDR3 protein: CAISGQGRESYNEQFF. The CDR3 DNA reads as TGTGCCATCAGTGGACAGGGGAGGGAATCCTACAATGAGCAGTTCTTC.

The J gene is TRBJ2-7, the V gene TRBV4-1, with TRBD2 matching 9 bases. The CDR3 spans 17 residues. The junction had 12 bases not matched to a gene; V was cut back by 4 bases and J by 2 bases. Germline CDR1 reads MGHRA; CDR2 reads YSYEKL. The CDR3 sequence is CASSLALGREGAYEQYF. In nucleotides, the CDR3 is TGCGCCAGCAGCCTCGCACTCGGGCGGGAGGGAGCCTACGAGCAGTACTTC.

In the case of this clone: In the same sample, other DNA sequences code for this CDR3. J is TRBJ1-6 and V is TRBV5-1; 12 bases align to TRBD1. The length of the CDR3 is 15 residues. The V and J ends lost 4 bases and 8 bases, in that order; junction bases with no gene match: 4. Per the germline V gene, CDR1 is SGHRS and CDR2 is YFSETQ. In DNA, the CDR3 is TGCGCCAGCAGCCCGGGGACAGGGGGCGATTCACCCCTCCACTTT. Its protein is CASSPGTGGDSPLHF.